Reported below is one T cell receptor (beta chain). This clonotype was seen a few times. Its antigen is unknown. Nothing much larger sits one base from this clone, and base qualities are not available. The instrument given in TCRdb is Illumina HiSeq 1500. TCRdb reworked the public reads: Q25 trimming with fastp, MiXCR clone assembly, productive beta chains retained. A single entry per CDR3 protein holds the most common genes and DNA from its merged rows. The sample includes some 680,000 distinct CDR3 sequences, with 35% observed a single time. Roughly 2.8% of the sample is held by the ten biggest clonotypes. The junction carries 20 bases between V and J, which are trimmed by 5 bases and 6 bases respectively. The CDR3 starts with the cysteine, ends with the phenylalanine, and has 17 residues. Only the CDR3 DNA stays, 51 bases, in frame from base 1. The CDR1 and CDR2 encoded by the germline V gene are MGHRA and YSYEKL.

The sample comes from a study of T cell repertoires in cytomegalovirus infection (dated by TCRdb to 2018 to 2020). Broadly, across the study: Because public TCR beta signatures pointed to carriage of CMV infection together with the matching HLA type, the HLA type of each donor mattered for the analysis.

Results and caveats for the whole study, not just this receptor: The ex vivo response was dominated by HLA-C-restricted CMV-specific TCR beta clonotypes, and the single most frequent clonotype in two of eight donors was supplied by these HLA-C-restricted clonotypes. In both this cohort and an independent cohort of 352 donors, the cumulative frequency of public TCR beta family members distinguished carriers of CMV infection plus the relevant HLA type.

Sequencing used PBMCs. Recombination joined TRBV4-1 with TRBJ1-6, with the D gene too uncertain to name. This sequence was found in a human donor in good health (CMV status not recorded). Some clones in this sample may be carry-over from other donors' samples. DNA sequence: TGCGCCAGCAGCAACGGCCGCCGGGCAGAACCTAATTCACCCCTCCACTTT. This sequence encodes CASSNGRRAEPNSPLHF.